Listed here are 19 T cell receptor beta chains from one sample, sequenced in a study of beta chain features in type 1 diabetes. The sequenced template was cDNA made from the entire isolated RNA. The data were produced by immunoSEQ multiplex PCR, yet TCRdb's version contains in-frame clones alone and is incomplete. The sample lists about 470,000 clones, approximately 30% occurring once. Sequenced input: naive CD4+ T cells from blood. These receptor sequences come from a man aged 18 to 35 in good health.

As regards this clone: The same CDR3 also results from other DNA sequences found in this sample. V usage is TRBV15 and J usage is TRBJ1-1; D gene ambiguous. Trimming left V 3 bases short and J 1 base short, with 6 bases between. The germline V gene has CDR1 LNHNV and CDR2 YYDKDF (reference sequence). CDR3 size: 13 residues. The CDR3 sequence: CATSRRQNTEAFF. CDR3 coding DNA: TGTGCCACCAGCAGGCGACAGAACACTGAAGCTTTCTTT.

There are a few counts of this clone. The V call is TRBV2, the J call TRBJ2-7; 7 bases fit TRBD1. Unmatched junction bases numbered 2, after V lost 6 bases and J lost 3 bases. Germline V gene data show CDR1 as SNHLY and CDR2 as FYNNEI. The CDR3 spans 12 residues. The CDR3 here is CASRGTVYEQYF. DNA of the CDR3: TGTGCCAGCAGGGGGACAGTCTACGAGCAGTACTTC.

The rearrangement links TRBV29-1 to TRBJ2-1, with 9 bases lining up with TRBD1. Germline V gene sequence: CDR1 SQVTM, CDR2 ANQGSEA. The CDR3 contains 14 residues. Unmatched junction bases numbered 8, after V lost 7 bases and J lost 4 bases. The CDR3 bases are TGCAGCGCAAATGGACAGGGGACGTACAATGAGCAGTTCTTC. Encoded protein: CSANGQGTYNEQFF.

The chain uses TRBV9 and TRBJ2-1; D may match TRBD1 or TRBD2 (5 bases each). The ends were cut back, 3 bases at V and 8 bases at J, with 15 bases in the middle. Per the germline V gene, CDR1 is SGDLS and CDR2 is YYNGEE. The CDR3 sequence is 14 residues long. CDR3 loop: CASSASFGTHEQFF. The CDR3 DNA sequence: TGTGCCAGCAGCGCTTCATTCGGGACGCATGAGCAGTTCTTC.

This chain connects TRBV11-1 to TRBJ2-3; 9 positions match TRBD2. Germline loops: CDR1 SGHAT, CDR2 FQDESV (reference sequence). V lost 3 bases to trimming and J lost 0 bases; unmatched junction nucleotides: 1. The CDR3 runs to 15 residues. The CDR3 DNA reads as TGTGCCAGCAGCTTTGCGGGAGGGAGCACAGATACGCAGTATTTT. Residues: CASSFAGGSTDTQYF.

In this sample, this clone turned up a few times. This chain links TRBV4-2 with TRBJ2-7, with D uncertain. V shed 0 bases and J shed 4 bases, with 7 bases lying between them. Germline CDR1 LGHNA, CDR2 YNFKEQ. The CDR3 is 13 amino acids. The CDR3 DNA reads TGTGCCAGCAGCCAAGAAGGACGTTACGAGCAGTACTTC. Its translation is CASSQEGRYEQYF.

This clone has more than one count but fewer than ten. The CDR3 is CASSLPGRDEQFF. CDR3 sequence (DNA): TGTGCCAGCAGCTTGCCGGGGAGAGATGAGCAGTTCTTC. V is TRBV5-4 and J is TRBJ2-1; possible D gene TRBD2, 5 bases. V lost 1 base and J lost 8, with 10 bases in between. There are 13 residues in the CDR3. CDR1 is SGHNT and CDR2 is YYREEE in the germline V gene (reference sequence). Together with reference TRBV5-4 and TRBJ2-1, the CDR3 gives the full variable domain: ETGVTQSPTHLIKTRGQQVTLRCSSQSGHNTVSWYQQALGQGPQFIFQYYREEENGRGNFPPRFSGLQFPNYSSELNVNALELDDSALYLCASSLPGRDEQFFGPGTRLTVL.

This chain uses TRBV9 with TRBJ2-1, with D possibly being TRBD1 or TRBD2 (5 bases each). The CDR3 consists of 16 residues. Per the germline V gene, CDR1 is SGDLS and CDR2 is YYNGEE. The V gene lost 2 bases and the J gene lost 3 bases, with 15 bases spanning the gap. CDR3 sequence (DNA): TGTGCCAGCAGCGTTGGGGACCCTTCCAACTACAATGAGCAGTTCTTC. This encodes CASSVGDPSNYNEQFF.

A few counts support this clone. V usage is TRBV28 and J usage is TRBJ2-1, with TRBD2 matching over 11 bases. Trimming took 3 bases from V and 4 from J; bases not matched to a gene: 2. Germline values: CDR1 MDHEN, CDR2 SYDVKM. The CDR3 contains 15 residues. CDR3 amino acids: CASSFPSGRYNEQFF. The DNA for the CDR3 is TGTGCCAGCAGTTTTCCTAGCGGGAGGTACAATGAGCAGTTCTTC.

This clone was seen a few times. The rearrangement links TRBV5-1 to TRBJ2-6; D uncertain. Per the germline V gene, CDR1 is SGHRS and CDR2 is YFSETQ. Trimming shortened V by 6 bases and J by 0 bases, and 13 bases separated the two germline ends. This CDR3 has 16 amino acids. CDR3 sequence: CASTELHSSGANVLTF. The CDR3 DNA sequence: TGCGCCAGCACTGAACTCCATAGCTCTGGGGCCAACGTCCTGACTTTC.

The chain employs TRBV5-1 and TRBJ2-7; D remains ambiguous. The V and J ends lost 2 bases and 7 bases respectively, with 13 bases between them. CDR3 length: 13 amino acids. Germline CDR1 and CDR2: SGHRS and YFSETQ. The CDR3 nucleotides read TGCGCCAGCAGCTTAAACTTACGCGGAGAGCAGTACTTC. Protein: CASSLNLRGEQYF.

The genes are TRBV5-1 and TRBJ2-5, with TRBD2 matching 10 bases. Germline V gene data show CDR1 as SGHRS and CDR2 as YFSETQ. V trimming: 0 bases; J trimming: 5 bases; junction bases outside the gene matches: 4. The length of the CDR3 is 15 residues. The CDR3 sequence: CASSLVLAGYETQYF. DNA for the CDR3: TGCGCCAGCAGCTTGGTACTAGCGGGATACGAGACCCAGTACTTC.

CDR3 residues: CASSVDLGIYNEQFF. As DNA, the CDR3 is TGTGCCAGCAGCGTAGACTTAGGGATATACAATGAGCAGTTCTTC. V is TRBV9 and J is TRBJ2-1; D gene unclear. The V gene lost 0 bases and the J gene lost 4 bases, with 11 bases spanning the gap. This CDR3 spans 15 amino acids. Germline V gene data show CDR1 as SGDLS and CDR2 as YYNGEE.

This clone was seen only a few times. The gene calls are TRBV29-1 and TRBJ2-2; the D call may be TRBD1 or TRBD2 (6 bases each). CDR1 SQVTM and CDR2 ANQGSEA come from the germline V gene. The CDR3 runs to 13 residues. V lost 4 bases, J lost 6 bases, and 12 bases lay in between. CDR3 residues: CSVGRGGSGELFF. Here the CDR3 DNA reads TGCAGCGTTGGCAGGGGAGGATCCGGGGAGCTGTTTTTT.

With regard to this clone: Other DNA sequences in this specimen translate into the identical CDR3. The CDR3 nucleotides are TGCAGCGTTGCGACAGGGGGTAACACTGAAGCTTTCTTT. This encodes CSVATGGNTEAFF. The chain links TRBV29-1 to TRBJ1-1, with TRBD1 matching 9 bases. Germline CDR1 reads SQVTM; CDR2 reads ANQGSEA. The CDR3 sequence is 13 residues long. V was clipped by 4 bases and J by 2 bases; unmatched bases: 2.

This clone was seen only a few times. This chain uses TRBV5-6 with TRBJ2-7; D not resolved. The CDR3 covers 11 residues. Per germline, CDR1 SGHDT and CDR2 YYEEEE. The V end was cut by 5 bases, the J end by 3 bases, with 6 bases between. The CDR3 loop reads CASSRNYEQYF. CDR3 DNA sequence: TGTGCCAGCAGTCGCAACTACGAGCAGTACTTC.

V and J are TRBV4-3 and TRBJ2-7; TRBD2 aligns across 11 bases. Per germline, CDR1 LGHNA and CDR2 YSLEER. The CDR3 spans 15 residues. The junction had 3 bases not matched to a gene; V was cut back by 1 base and J by 4 bases. CDR3 residues: CASSQVTSGRYEQYF. The DNA for the CDR3 is TGCGCCAGCAGCCAAGTCACTAGCGGGAGATACGAGCAGTACTTC.

The chain joins TRBV29-1 to TRBJ1-2; D possibly corresponds to TRBD1 (6 bases). Germline V gene data show CDR1 as SQVTM and CDR2 as ANQGSEA. The CDR3 contains 14 residues. The V end lost 0 bases, the J end lost 3 bases, and 11 bases lay between the germline ends. The CDR3 DNA follows: TGCAGCGTTGAAGATGACAGGTACGACTATGGCTACACCTTC. This codes for CSVEDDRYDYGYTF.

V is TRBV4-3 and J is TRBJ2-5; possibly TRBD2 for D (6 bases). Germline V gene lookup returns CDR1 LGHNA and CDR2 YSLEER. This CDR3 spans 20 amino acids. Trimming removed 8 bases from V and 5 bases from J, with 36 bases in between. This chain's CDR3 is CASSPFDSGDQCSLGETQYF. The CDR3, as DNA: TGCGCCAGCTCCCCGTTTGATAGCGGAGATCAATGCTCTCTGGGGGAGACCCAGTACTTC.